This T cell receptor (beta chain) emerged from a study of T cells in narcolepsy. TCRdb keeps only in-frame clones here, not all; method: immunoSEQ multiplex PCR. The sample has tens of thousands of clones, around 85% seen once. On this clone itself: As yet, its antigen is unknown.

Germline V gene sequence: CDR1 GTSNPN, CDR2 SVGIG (reference sequence). Trimming took 6 bases from V and 5 from J; bases not matched to a gene: 3. The CDR3 loop spans 12 amino acids. Study outcomes and limitations: In some patient and control memory CD4+ samples, autoreactive clones were absent. Comparing one patient's CSF and blood CD4+ clonotypes highlighted HCRT- and TRIB2-specific autoreactive clonotypes. Reportedly, autoreactive clonotypes were serially detected in patients' blood but not controls'.

This clonotype originated in a human donor with narcolepsy. The sequenced material came from CD45RA- memory CD4+ T cells from PBMCs. V is TRBV30 and J is TRBJ2-7; 11 positions match TRBD1. This chain's CDR3 is CACGQGAHEQYF. The CDR3 region has the DNA TGTGCCTGTGGACAGGGGGCTCACGAGCAGTACTTC.